The rows below give T cell receptor beta chains drawn from one sample of a study of cytomegalovirus exposure and HLA in healthy donors. Clones were sequenced by immunoSEQ multiplex PCR, and TCRdb holds only the in-frame ones, with some missing. The sample shows over 150,000 clones, around four fifths of them seen only once. The sequencing input was PBMCs. The source of these receptors is a woman in her 50s in good health and CMV-seronegative. CDR3s include the opening cysteine and the closing phenylalanine or tryptophan. Fields, in order: clone size, J gene, V gene, D gene, CDR3 protein, CDR3 DNA. A D gene is named only where the DNA matches it firmly. Clone size is stated in some rows and not others, as once, few, many or a class when expanded.

- TRBJ1-3 TRBV4-3 TRBD1 CASSLTGTASGNTIYF TGCGCCAGCAGCCTCACAGGGACAGCGTCTGGAAACACCATATATTTT
- TRBJ1-4 TRBV4-2 TRBD1 CASSQEDRGEKLFF TGTGCCAGCAGCCAAGAGGACAGGGGGGAAAAACTGTTTTTT
- TRBJ1-2 TRBV5-4 - CASSLDPRGSYGYTF TGTGCCAGCAGCTTGGACCCCAGGGGCAGCTATGGCTACACCTTC
- TRBJ2-1 TRBV30 - CAWSERAGLGEQFF TGTGCCTGGAGTGAGAGGGCCGGACTTGGAGAGCAGTTCTTC
- TRBJ1-5 TRBV19 - CASGHTCSNQPQHF TGTGCCAGTGGACACACATGTAGCAATCAGCCCCAGCATTTT
- TRBJ2-7 TRBV7-2 - CASSLVTGSEQYF TGTGCCAGCAGCTTAGTCACGGGATCCGAGCAGTACTTC
- TRBJ1-5 TRBV5-8 TRBD1 CASSSSWTGRNQPQHF TGTGCCAGCAGCTCGTCGTGGACAGGTCGCAATCAGCCCCAGCATTTT
- TRBJ1-3 TRBV30 - CAWSVHRISRSKYF TGTGCCTGGAGTGTGCACAGGATCTCCCGTTCTAAATATTTT
few TRBJ2-1 TRBV9 TRBD1 CASSPTGYEQFF TGTGCCAGCAGCCCGACAGGGTACGAGCAGTTCTTC
- TRBJ1-3 TRBV10-3 - CAIRSLIQGSGNTIYF TGTGCCATCAGGAGTCTAATCCAGGGGTCTGGAAACACCATATATTTT
- TRBJ2-7 TRBV11-2 TRBD2 CASSWGVGRDPSYEQYF TGTGCCAGCAGCTGGGGGGTCGGGAGGGATCCTTCCTACGAGCAGTACTTC
- TRBJ2-3 TRBV29-1 - CSVEEAVAQYF TGCAGCGTTGAAGAGGCGGTGGCGCAGTATTTT
- TRBJ2-1 TRBV5-4 - CASSFSLGARVHNEQFF TGTGCCAGCAGCTTCTCGCTTGGAGCGAGAGTCCACAATGAGCAGTTCTTC
- TRBJ2-7 TRBV4-3 TRBD1 CASSQGPPGTGVSHEQYF TGCGCCAGCAGCCAAGGCCCACCCGGGACAGGTGTTTCCCACGAGCAGTACTTC
- TRBJ2-3 TRBV11-3 - CASSKRGQTEADTQYF TGTGCCAGCAGCAAACGAGGACAGACGGAGGCAGATACGCAGTATTTT
- TRBJ1-4 TRBV7-9 - CASSWGGPVNEKLFF TGTGCCAGCAGCTGGGGAGGTCCGGTTAATGAAAAACTGTTTTTT
- TRBJ2-5 TRBV5-4 - CASSLYNQETQYF TGTGCCAGCAGCTTGTATAACCAAGAGACCCAGTACTTC
- TRBJ2-1 TRBV6-1 TRBD2 CASRLAGGYNEQFF TGTGCCAGCAGGCTAGCGGGGGGGTACAATGAGCAGTTCTTC
- TRBJ2-2 TRBV10-3 - CAIREQTFFGTGELFF TGTGCCATCCGGGAGCAGACCTTTTTTGGGACCGGGGAGCTGTTTTTT
- TRBJ1-3 TRBV7-8 TRBD1 CASSLRDRGYGNTIYF TGTGCCAGCAGCCTAAGGGACAGGGGGTACGGAAACACCATATATTTT
- TRBJ2-5 TRBV19 TRBD1 CAWTGAEDQETQYF TGTGCCTGGACAGGGGCGGAGGATCAAGAGACCCAGTACTTC
- TRBJ1-5 TRBV6-5 TRBD1 CASSPWDRANQPQHF TGTGCCAGCAGTCCCTGGGACAGGGCGAATCAGCCCCAGCATTTT
- TRBJ2-1 TRBV7-9 - CASSFLTAGQAYNEQFF TGTGCCAGCAGCTTTCTAACGGCAGGGCAGGCCTACAATGAGCAGTTCTTC
- TRBJ2-7 TRBV4-1 TRBD2 CASSRASGPPYEQYF TGCGCCAGCAGCCGTGCTAGCGGACCACCCTACGAGCAGTACTTC
- TRBJ2-1 TRBV6-6 TRBD2 CATRLAAYNEQFF TGTGCCACCCGACTAGCAGCCTACAATGAGCAGTTCTTC
- TRBJ1-2 TRBV5-1 - CASSLRPAGDGGYTF TGCGCCAGCAGCTTGCGGCCAGCGGGGGATGGTGGCTACACCTTC
- TRBJ2-3 TRBV6-5 - CASSYSGTFTDTQYF TGTGCCAGCAGTTACTCCGGGACATTCACAGATACGCAGTATTTT
few TRBJ1-2 TRBV19 - CASMESYGYTF TGTGCCAGTATGGAGAGCTATGGCTACACCTTC
- TRBJ1-2 TRBV27 - CASSIQQDQNYGYTF TGTGCCAGCAGCATCCAACAGGACCAGAACTATGGCTACACCTTC
- TRBJ1-2 TRBV18 - CASSPQGPLPNGYTF TGTGCCAGCTCACCCCAGGGGCCGTTGCCAAATGGCTACACCTTC